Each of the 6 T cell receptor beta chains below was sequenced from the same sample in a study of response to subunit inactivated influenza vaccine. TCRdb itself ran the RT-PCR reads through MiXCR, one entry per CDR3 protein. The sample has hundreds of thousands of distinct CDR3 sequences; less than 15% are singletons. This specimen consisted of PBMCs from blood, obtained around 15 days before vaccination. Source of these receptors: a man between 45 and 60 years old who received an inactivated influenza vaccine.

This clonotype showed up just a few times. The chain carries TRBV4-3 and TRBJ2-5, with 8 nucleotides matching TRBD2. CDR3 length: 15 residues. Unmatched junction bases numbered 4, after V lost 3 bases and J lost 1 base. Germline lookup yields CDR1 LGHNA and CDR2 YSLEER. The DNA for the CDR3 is TGCGCCAGCAGCCAGAAGCTAGCGGGCCAAGAGACCCAGTACTTC. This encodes CASSQKLAGQETQYF.

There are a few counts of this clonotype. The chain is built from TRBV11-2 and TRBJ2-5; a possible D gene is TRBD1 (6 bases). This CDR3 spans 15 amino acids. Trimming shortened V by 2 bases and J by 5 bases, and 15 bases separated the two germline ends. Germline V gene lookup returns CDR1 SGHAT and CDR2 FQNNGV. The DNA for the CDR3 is TGTGCCAGCAGCTTATTCAGGGGCCCGGGGGAGACCCAGTACTTC. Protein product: CASSLFRGPGETQYF. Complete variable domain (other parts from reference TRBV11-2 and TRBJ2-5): EAGVAQSPRYKIIEKRQSVAFWCNPISGHATLYWYQQILGQGPKLLIQFQNNGVVDDSQLPKDRFSAERLKGVDSTLKIQPAKLEDSAVYLCASSLFRGPGETQYFGPGTRLLVL.

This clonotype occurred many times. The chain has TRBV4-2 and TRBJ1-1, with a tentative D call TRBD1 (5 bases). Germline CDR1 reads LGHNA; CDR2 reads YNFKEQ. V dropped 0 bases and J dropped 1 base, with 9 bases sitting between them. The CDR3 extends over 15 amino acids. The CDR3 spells CASSQEARENTEAFF. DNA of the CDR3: TGTGCCAGCAGCCAAGAGGCCAGGGAGAACACTGAAGCTTTCTTT.

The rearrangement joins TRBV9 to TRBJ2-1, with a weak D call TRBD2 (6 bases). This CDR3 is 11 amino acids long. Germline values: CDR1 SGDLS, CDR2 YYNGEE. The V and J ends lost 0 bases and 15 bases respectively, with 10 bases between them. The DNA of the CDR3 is TGTGCCAGCAGCGTAGGGAGGGTCCTGTTCTTC. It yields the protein CASSVGRVLFF. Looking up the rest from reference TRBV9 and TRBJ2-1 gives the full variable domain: DSGVTQTPKHLITATGQRVTLRCSPRSGDLSVYWYQQSLDQGLQFLIQYYNGEERAKGNILERFSAQQFPDLHSELNLSSLELGDSALYFCASSVGRVLFFGPGTRLTVL.

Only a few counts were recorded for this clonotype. CDR3 residues: CASSQGDREFDKTQYF. CDR3 sequence (DNA): TGCGCCAGCAGCCAGGGGGACAGGGAGTTTGACAAGACCCAGTACTTC. This chain joins TRBV4-1 and TRBJ2-5, with 9 bases matching TRBD1. This CDR3 has 16 residues. Germline CDR1 and CDR2: MGHRA and YSYEKL. V lost 3 bases to trimming and J lost 6 bases; unmatched junction nucleotides: 11.

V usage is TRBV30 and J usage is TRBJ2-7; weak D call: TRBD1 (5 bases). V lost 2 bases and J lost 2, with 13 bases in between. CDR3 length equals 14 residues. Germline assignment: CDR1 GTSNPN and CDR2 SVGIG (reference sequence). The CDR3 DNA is TGTGCCTGGAGTCCCTGGACACCAACCTACGAGCAGTACTTC. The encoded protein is CAWSPWTPTYEQYF. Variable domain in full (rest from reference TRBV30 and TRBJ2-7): SQTIHQWPATLVQPVGSPLSLECTVEGTSNPNLYWYRQAAGRGLQLLFYSVGIGQISSEVPQNLSASRPQDRQFILSSKKLLLSDSGFYLCAWSPWTPTYEQYFGPGTRLTVT.